These 25 T cell receptor beta chains were sequenced from one sample in a study of T cells in Graves' hyperthyroidism and ophthalmopathy. The TCR beta CDR3 regions underwent amplification using RNA transcripts as the source. RT-PCR in the first round (using the HTBI primer set) targeted the TCR CDR3. MiXCR, applied by TCRdb to the multiplex PCR reads, yields one record per CDR3 protein. The sample lists almost 600,000 distinct CDR3 sequences; 11% to 15% were seen once. The sample comprised blood. The receptors here all came from a woman in her thirties with Graves' hyperthyroidism that later progressed to Graves' ophthalmopathy.

The J gene is TRBJ1-2, the V gene TRBV7-9, with D unresolved. This CDR3 is 16 amino acids long. V was trimmed by 3 bases and J by 0 bases, leaving 14 bases between them. From germline, CDR1 is SEHNR and CDR2 FQNEAQ (reference sequence). The CDR3 DNA reads as TGTGCCAGCAGCTTTCCTTCAGCCCAGGCTAACTATGGCTACACCTTC. Translation gives CASSFPSAQANYGYTF.

For this clonotype: A read error may explain this, as a much larger clone is one base away. The chain uses TRBV28 and TRBJ2-1; TRBD1 matches at 9 bases. From germline, CDR1 is MDHEN and CDR2 SYDVKM. This CDR3 has 14 amino acids. V shed 11 bases, J shed 3 bases, and the junction held 8 bases outside the gene matches. The CDR3 region has the DNA TGTGCCGGTCTAGGGACAGGGTACTACAATGAGCAGTTCTTC. As protein: CAGLGTGYYNEQFF.

This clonotype was counted many times. DNA for the CDR3: TGCAGCGTAGCACTAGCGGGAGCGTACAATGAGCAGTTCTTC. Translation gives CSVALAGAYNEQFF. The rearrangement joins TRBV29-1 to TRBJ2-1, with 11 bases matching TRBD2. J lost 4 bases, V lost 6 bases, and 5 bases had no gene match. Per the germline V gene, CDR1 is SQVTM and CDR2 is ANQGSEA. The CDR3 spans 14 residues.

This clonotype was detected many times. The chain employs TRBV20-1 and TRBJ2-2; TRBD1 aligns across 9 bases. Trimming took 3 bases from V and 7 from J; bases not matched to a gene: 9. The CDR3 runs 15 residues. Per the germline V gene, CDR1 is DFQATT and CDR2 is SNEGSKA (reference sequence). The CDR3 spells CSASLRDRVDGELFF. CDR3 sequence (DNA): TGCAGTGCTAGTCTAAGGGACAGGGTCGACGGGGAGCTGTTTTTT.

This clonotype has at least ten counts. The chain couples TRBV12-3 or TRBV12-4 to TRBJ2-3; either TRBD1 or TRBD2 may supply D (5 bases each). This CDR3 spans 14 amino acids. V lost 3 bases, J lost 4 bases, and 11 bases lay in between. DNA for the CDR3: TGTGCCAGCAGTTTTGTGACGGGACCAGATACGCAGTATTTT. Protein: CASSFVTGPDTQYF.

This clonotype was picked up many times. V and J are TRBV12-5 and TRBJ2-5; perhaps TRBD1 as D (7 bases). The CDR3 is 13 residues long. The germline V and J ends were trimmed by 7 bases and 3 bases, with 12 bases remaining between them. The V gene's germline CDR1 is LGHNT and CDR2 FRNRAP. The CDR3 DNA reads as TGTGCTAGTGTCCAGGGGGGAGAAGAGACCCAGTACTTC. It is translated as CASVQGGEETQYF.

This clonotype was seen at least ten times. This chain connects TRBV20-1 to TRBJ2-3; 10 bases are shared with TRBD2. V was clipped by 7 bases and J by 6 bases; unmatched bases: 16. CDR3 length: 16 residues. The germline V gene encodes CDR1 DFQATT and CDR2 SNEGSKA (reference sequence). The CDR3 bases are TGCAGTGTCCCCCCGGTCGGTAGCGGGAGGTCTGATACGCAGTATTTT. Residues: CSVPPVGSGRSDTQYF.

The chain links TRBV4-1 to TRBJ1-2, with TRBD1 matching 10 bases. Trimming removed 3 bases from V and 3 bases from J; junction bases left unmatched: 4. The germline V gene encodes CDR1 MGHRA and CDR2 YSYEKL. The CDR3 contains 15 residues. The CDR3 sequence is CASSQVGTGDYGYTF. The CDR3 DNA sequence: TGCGCCAGCAGCCAGGTTGGGACAGGGGACTATGGCTACACCTTC.

The table lists this clonotype with many counts. V gene TRBV4-3 combines with J gene TRBJ2-1; the match to TRBD1 covers 12 bases. This CDR3 is 17 amino acids long. Germline V CDR1 and CDR2: LGHNA, YSLEER. Trimming cost V 3 bases and J 7 bases; bases outside gene matches: 10. CDR3 sequence (DNA): TGCGCCAGCAGCCAGGCCCCGGGGACAGGGGGCTTGAATGAGCAGTTCTTC. It is translated as CASSQAPGTGGLNEQFF.

The chain has TRBV12-3 or TRBV12-4 and TRBJ1-2; possible D gene TRBD1, 5 bases. V shed 2 bases and J shed 4 bases, with 14 bases lying between them. The CDR3 is made up of 15 amino acids. CDR3 nucleotides: TGTGCCAGCAGTTTAATCGGGGGTTCTGCCTATGGCTACACCTTC. As protein: CASSLIGGSAYGYTF.

This clonotype was detected many times. This chain uses TRBV9 with TRBJ2-7; D remains ambiguous. The V end lost 0 bases, the J end lost 0 bases, and 7 bases lay between the germline ends. The CDR3 length is 14 residues. In germline, CDR1 is SGDLS, CDR2 YYNGEE. The CDR3 loop is CASSVAQVSYEQYF. For the CDR3, the DNA is TGTGCCAGCAGCGTAGCTCAGGTCTCCTACGAGCAGTACTTC.

CDR3 protein: CAIRLAGSNEQFF. CDR3 coding DNA: TGTGCCATCAGACTAGCGGGAAGCAATGAGCAGTTCTTC. This rearrangement joins TRBV10-3 to TRBJ2-1; 10 nucleotides agree with TRBD2. CDR3 length: 13 residues. V lost 6 bases and J lost 6; bases outside the gene matches: 2. Per germline, CDR1 ENHRY and CDR2 SYGVKD.

Many counts were recorded for this clonotype. The V and J genes are TRBV2 and TRBJ1-1, with D unresolved. This CDR3 comprises 15 residues. Germline V gene sequence: CDR1 SNHLY, CDR2 FYNNEI. V gave up 8 bases and J gave up 7 bases, with 23 bases separating them. The CDR3 reads CASSQSGRIPNEAFF. The DNA of the CDR3 is TGTGCCAGCTCTCAATCTGGCCGCATTCCCAATGAAGCTTTCTTT.

This clonotype has at least ten counts. The V call is TRBV7-2, the J call TRBJ2-3, with D uncertain. V lost 1 base to trimming and J lost 5 bases, with 7 bases between them. Germline CDR1 and CDR2: SGHTA and FQGNSA. The CDR3 has 13 residues. CDR3 coding DNA: TGTGCCAGCAGCTTAGTTCCTGGAGATACGCAGTATTTT. Translated, it gives CASSLVPGDTQYF.

The rearrangement links TRBV4-3 to TRBJ2-2, with 9 bases aligning to TRBD2. The CDR3 has 17 residues. Germline loops: CDR1 LGHNA, CDR2 YSLEER. The V segment lost 0 bases and the J segment 4 bases; nucleotides outside the gene matches: 6. The chain's CDR3 is CASSQEGSGGFTGELFF. CDR3 DNA sequence: TGCGCCAGCAGCCAAGAGGGTAGCGGGGGATTCACCGGGGAGCTGTTTTTT.

The count of this clonotype is one. The CDR3 DNA reads as TGTGCCAGCAGCGGGCCGGGACTAAGGGACTCTGGGGCCAACGTCCTGACTTTC. This codes for CASSGPGLRDSGANVLTF. This chain uses TRBV7-9 with TRBJ2-6; 7 bases are a match to TRBD2. CDR1 is SEHNR, CDR2 FQNEAQ, per germline (reference sequence). The J segment lost 0 bases and the V segment lost 5 bases, leaving 10 bases of the junction unmatched. This CDR3 spans 18 amino acids.

The chain has TRBV29-1 and TRBJ2-7, with D perhaps matching TRBD1 (6 bases). With 5 bases removed from V and 3 bases from J, the gap between germline ends came to 14 bases. The germline V gene encodes CDR1 SQVTM and CDR2 ANQGSEA. This CDR3 contains 13 residues. This chain's CDR3 is CSVQGTLLYEQYF. The CDR3 nucleotides are TGCAGCGTTCAGGGGACCCTACTCTACGAGCAGTACTTC.

This sequence joins TRBV7-9 and TRBJ1-2, with D possibly matching TRBD1 (5 bases). Germline V gene data show CDR1 as SEHNR and CDR2 as FQNEAQ (reference sequence). The CDR3 contains 14 residues. V was cut by 10 bases and J by 7 bases, with 22 bases left in between. CDR3 nucleotides: TGTGCCACCAGTGCGGACAACGCGGGTTCTGGCTACACCTTC. Translated: CATSADNAGSGYTF. The variable domain in full, completed from reference TRBV7-9 and TRBJ1-2, reads DTGVSQNPRHKITKRGQNVTFRCDPISEHNRLYWYRQTLGQGPEFLTYFQNEAQLEKSRLLSDRFSAERPKGSFSTLEIQRTEQGDSAMYLCATSADNAGSGYTFGSGTRLTVV.

To note about this clonotype: A much larger clone sits a single nucleotide away, making a read error possible. CDR3 nucleotide sequence: TGTGCCAGTAGTATAAATCGGGGCGACACTGAAGCTTTCTTT. It codes for CASSINRGDTEAFF. V gene TRBV19 combines with J gene TRBJ1-1, with a weak D call TRBD1 (5 bases). CDR3 length: 14 amino acids. V was clipped by 2 bases and J by 3 bases, with 10 bases between them. Germline values: CDR1 LNHDA, CDR2 SQIVND (reference sequence).

This clonotype was seen many times. This chain connects TRBV7-3 to TRBJ1-1, with 7 bases identical to TRBD1. Germline CDR1 and CDR2: SGHTA and FQGTGA. Trimming took 0 bases from V and 4 from J; bases not matched to a gene: 2. This CDR3 has 14 amino acids. The CDR3: CASSLTSGGTEAFF. The DNA for the CDR3 is TGTGCCAGCAGCTTAACGTCAGGGGGCACTGAAGCTTTCTTT.

The chain combines TRBV9 with TRBJ1-1, with D possibly matching TRBD1 (5 bases). Germline V gene sequence: CDR1 SGDLS, CDR2 YYNGEE. Trimming removed 0 bases at V and 5 bases at J, with 11 bases between. This CDR3 contains 14 residues. The CDR3 reads CASSVDLGGTEAFF. CDR3 DNA: TGTGCCAGCAGCGTAGACCTGGGGGGAACTGAAGCTTTCTTT.

This clonotype has more than one count but fewer than ten. This sequence joins TRBV20-1 and TRBJ2-5; D is ambiguous. Trimming took 7 bases from V and 5 from J, leaving 11 bases between them. The CDR3 is 11 residues long. The V gene's germline CDR1 is DFQATT and CDR2 SNEGSKA (reference sequence). The CDR3 region has the DNA TGCAGTGTTTCTGTGAGGGAGACCCAGTACTTC. Protein sequence: CSVSVRETQYF.

This clonotype was seen only once. This chain links TRBV20-1 with TRBJ2-7; D unclear. V gave up 4 bases and J gave up 3 bases, with 10 bases separating them. Germline values: CDR1 DFQATT, CDR2 SNEGSKA (reference sequence). The CDR3 loop spans 12 amino acids. The CDR3 coding sequence is TGCAGTGCTAAACCTAGTCTCTACGAGCAGTACTTC. Translated, it gives CSAKPSLYEQYF.

This clonotype came up many times. The chain couples TRBV28 to TRBJ2-7; maybe TRBD2 (6 bases). The CDR3 runs 15 residues. Trimming took 5 bases from V and 2 from J, leaving 16 bases between them. Germline V CDR1 and CDR2: MDHEN, SYDVKM. Here the CDR3 reads CASSTPGLLPYEQYF. Written as DNA, the CDR3 is TGTGCCAGCAGTACCCCGGGACTTCTACCCTACGAGCAGTACTTC.

Regarding this clonotype: Since a much larger clone is just one base distant, this may be a read error. The rearrangement links TRBV5-1 to TRBJ1-1; D is possibly TRBD1 (6 bases). Germline V gene data show CDR1 as SGHRS and CDR2 as YFSETQ. The CDR3 is made up of 13 amino acids. The CDR3 region is CASSGEMNTEVFF. The CDR3, as DNA: TGCGCCAGTTCAGGGGAAATGAACACTGAAGTTTTCTTT. Full variable domain (missing parts from reference TRBV5-1 and TRBJ1-1): KAGVTQTPRYLIKTRGQQVTLSCSPISGHRSVSWYQQTPGQGLQFLFEYFSETQRNKGNFPGRFSGRQFSNSRSEMNVSTLELGDSALYLCASSGEMNTEVFFGQGTRLTVV.